This paragraph reports one T cell receptor (beta chain). Antigen unknown. Following autologous stem cell transplantation, relapse occurred in every patient, and exposure to brentuximab vedotin varied. The repertoire was sequenced with immunoSEQ multiplex PCR; TCRdb's copy has only in-frame clones and lacks some. The sample contains about 66,000 clones, 71% of which appear only once. This sample was taken from a study of PD-1 blockade in classical Hodgkin lymphoma. General study findings and limits: By cycle point C4D1, TCR diversity had risen significantly in CD4+ cells (but not CD8+ cells). Newly diagnosed patients were said to have less baseline TCR diversity than healthy donors did.

Germline V gives CDR1 SGDLS, CDR2 YYNGEE. The ends were cut back, 4 bases at V and 4 bases at J, with 10 bases in the middle. This CDR3 is built from 13 residues. The sequences come from peripheral blood mononuclear cells (PBMCs), collected before the second cycle of nivolumab. V usage is TRBV9 and J usage is TRBJ2-3, with D tentatively TRBD1 (5 bases). This TCR was sampled from a human donor with classical Hodgkin lymphoma. CDR3: CASSSLGADTQYF. The CDR3 DNA sequence: TGTGCCAGCAGCTCTTTAGGGGCAGATACGCAGTATTTT.